This paragraph covers one T cell receptor beta chain sequence. This entry is derived from a study of T cell changes during pregnancy in multiple sclerosis. CDR3 length equals 17 residues. Germline V gives CDR1 SGHDN, CDR2 FVKESK. The V gene end was trimmed by 4 bases and the J gene end by 9 bases; junction bases not matched to a gene: 17. Generated by immunoSEQ multiplex PCR, the TCRdb table keeps only in-frame clones and is missing some. This table holds more than 75,000 clones, over 80% found once. The sample consisted of peripheral blood, taken in the first trimester of pregnancy. This chain connects TRBV14 to TRBJ2-1, with 8 bases aligning to TRBD2. The clonotype comes from a female donor with multiple sclerosis, enrolled in a pregnancy study. CDR3 nucleotide sequence: TGTGCCAGCAGCCGCCCTCCGGGGGGGGACCGGGACTCTGAGCAGTTCTTC. Translated, it gives CASSRPPGGDRDSEQFF. The full variable domain, in which reference TRBV14 and TRBJ2-1 provide the parts outside the CDR3, is EAGVTQFPSHSVIEKGQTVTLRCDPISGHDNLYWYRRVMGKEIKFLLHFVKESKQDESGMPNNRFLAERTGGTYSTLKVQPAELEDSGVYFCASSRPPGGDRDSEQFFGPGTRLTVL.